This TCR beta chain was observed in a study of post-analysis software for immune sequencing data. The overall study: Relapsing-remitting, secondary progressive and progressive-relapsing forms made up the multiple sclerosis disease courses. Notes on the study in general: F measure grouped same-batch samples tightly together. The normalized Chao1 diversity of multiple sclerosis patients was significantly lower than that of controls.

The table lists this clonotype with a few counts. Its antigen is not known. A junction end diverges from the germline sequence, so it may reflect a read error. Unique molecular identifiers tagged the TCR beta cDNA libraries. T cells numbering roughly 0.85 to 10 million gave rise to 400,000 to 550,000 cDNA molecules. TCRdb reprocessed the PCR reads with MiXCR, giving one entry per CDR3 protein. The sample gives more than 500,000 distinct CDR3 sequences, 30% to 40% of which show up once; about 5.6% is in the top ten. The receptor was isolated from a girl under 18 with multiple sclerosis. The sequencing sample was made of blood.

CDR3 in DNA: TGCGTCAGCAGCCTGGACAATGACTATGGCTACACCTTC. Translating it yields CVSSLDNDYGYTF. The V and J genes are TRBV5-1 and TRBJ1-2; a weak D match, TRBD1 (5 bases). Germline CDR1 SGHRS, CDR2 YFSETQ. CDR3 size: 13 residues.